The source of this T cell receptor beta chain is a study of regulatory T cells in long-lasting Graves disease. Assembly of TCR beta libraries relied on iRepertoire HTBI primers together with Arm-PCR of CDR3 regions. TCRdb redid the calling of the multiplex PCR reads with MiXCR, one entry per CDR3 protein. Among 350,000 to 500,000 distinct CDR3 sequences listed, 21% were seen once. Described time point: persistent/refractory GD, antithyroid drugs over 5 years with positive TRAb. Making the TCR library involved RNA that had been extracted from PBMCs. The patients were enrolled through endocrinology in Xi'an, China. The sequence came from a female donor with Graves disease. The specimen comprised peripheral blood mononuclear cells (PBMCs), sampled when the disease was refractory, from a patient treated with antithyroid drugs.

The CDR3 spells CASTLDREETQYF. DNA for the CDR3: TGTGCCAGCACCCTGGACAGGGAAGAGACCCAGTACTTC. This sequence joins TRBV6-2 or TRBV6-3 and TRBJ2-5, with 8 bases lining up with TRBD1. The CDR3 is 13 residues long. J lost 3 bases, V lost 7 bases, and 4 bases had no gene match. Germline lookup yields CDR1 MNHEY and CDR2 SVGEGT.